This T cell receptor beta chain was sequenced in a study of cytotoxic CD8 clonotypes in ibrutinib-treated CLL. Points from the study as a whole: Measured clonality at baseline was greater than in age-matched healthy donors and tracked with circulating CD8+ T-cell counts.

With regard to this clone: Its antigen remains unknown.

Produced via immunoSEQ multiplex PCR; TCRdb's table is partial and in-frame only. The table includes about 68,000 clones, around 68% detected once. Source: PBMCs, taken after 12 months of ibrutinib treatment. The TCR sequence derives from a human donor with chronic lymphocytic leukemia.

The CDR3 reads CASSQRNTGELFF. In DNA, the CDR3 is TGTGCCAGCTCACAGAGGAACACCGGGGAGCTGTTTTTT. The chain carries TRBV18 and TRBJ2-2; D not certain. CDR1 and CDR2 from the germline V gene are KGHSH and LQKENI. Trimming pared 4 bases from V and 1 base from J, leaving 4 bases between. This CDR3 spans 13 amino acids. Combining the CDR3 with reference TRBV18 and TRBJ2-2 gives the whole variable domain NAGVMQNPRHLVRRRGQEARLRCSPMKGHSHVYWYRQLPEEGLKFMVYLQKENIIDESGMPKERFSAEFPKEGPSILRIQQVVRGDSAAYFCASSQRNTGELFFGEGSRLTVL.